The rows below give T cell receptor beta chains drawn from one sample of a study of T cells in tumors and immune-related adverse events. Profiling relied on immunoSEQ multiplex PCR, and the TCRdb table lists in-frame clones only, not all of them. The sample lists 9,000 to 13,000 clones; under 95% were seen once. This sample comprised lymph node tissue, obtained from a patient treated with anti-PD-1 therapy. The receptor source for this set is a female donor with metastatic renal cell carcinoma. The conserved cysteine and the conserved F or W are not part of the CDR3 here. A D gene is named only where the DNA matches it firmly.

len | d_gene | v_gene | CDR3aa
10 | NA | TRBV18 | ASSPGRAEQY
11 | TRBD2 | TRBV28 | ASRDRGVDTQY
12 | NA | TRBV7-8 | ATSDPLAKNIQY
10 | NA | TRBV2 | ASGAVSAEQF
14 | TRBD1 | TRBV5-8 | ASSLGQGVSGNTIY
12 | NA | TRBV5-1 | ASKNSRNSYEQY
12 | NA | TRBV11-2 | ASSLTGTYNEQF
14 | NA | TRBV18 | ASSPGRSTANTEAF
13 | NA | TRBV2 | ASSEGLASWNEQF
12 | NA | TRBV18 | ASSSGVGNQPQH
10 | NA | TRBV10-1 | ASSESSYEQY
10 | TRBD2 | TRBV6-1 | ASWGGTGELF
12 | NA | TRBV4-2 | ASSQEQGNNEQF
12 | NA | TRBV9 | ASSVQPLNTEAF
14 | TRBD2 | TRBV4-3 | ASSQDASGGLGWQF
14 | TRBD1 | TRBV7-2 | ASSLAGTGGYNEQF
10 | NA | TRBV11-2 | ASSLDRGTQY
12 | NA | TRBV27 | ASRPDNLNQPQH
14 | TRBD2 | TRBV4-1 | ASSQNSGVVQETQY
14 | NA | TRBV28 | ASSFRTTLTLYGYT
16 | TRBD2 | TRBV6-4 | ASSDSTTITGTSYEQY
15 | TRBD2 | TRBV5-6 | ASSLATSSGGADTQY
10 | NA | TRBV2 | ASSESTDTQY
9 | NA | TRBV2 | ASKYNNEQF
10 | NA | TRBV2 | ARRTTNEKLF
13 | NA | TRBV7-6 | ASSLGQADNSPLH
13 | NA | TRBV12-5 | ASGRTDGGTDTQY
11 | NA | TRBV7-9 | ASSFGRNTEAF
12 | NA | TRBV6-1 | ASSDNSRRDEQF
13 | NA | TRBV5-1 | ASKARGENTGELF
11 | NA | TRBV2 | ASSDSGQETQY
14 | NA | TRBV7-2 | ASSSFATGQGEKLF
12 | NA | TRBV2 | ASSPRLKDSPLH
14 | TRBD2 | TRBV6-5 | ASSYPGLAGYNEQF
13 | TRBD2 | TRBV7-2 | ASSLVAGGILEQY
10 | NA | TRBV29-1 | SAIPPSQEAF
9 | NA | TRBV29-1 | SVDSTDTQY
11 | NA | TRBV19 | ASSTNSENTQY
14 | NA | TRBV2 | ASSESELSGANVLT
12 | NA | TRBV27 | ASSLSPTKNIQY
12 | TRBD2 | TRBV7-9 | ASSLEGLAGWQY
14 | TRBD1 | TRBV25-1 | ASSFQHHRQGRPDY
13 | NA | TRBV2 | ASSEGDVGNETQY
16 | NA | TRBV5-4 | ASSLAVGSSSGANVLT
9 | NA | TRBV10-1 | ASSESYTQY
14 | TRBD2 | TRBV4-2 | ASSQELAGHTDTQY
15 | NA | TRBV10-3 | AILPLSGFSSYNEQF
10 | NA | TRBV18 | ASSPQGLEQY
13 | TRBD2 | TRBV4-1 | ASSQNLAGSYEQY
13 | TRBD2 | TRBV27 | ASSLRGSSYNEQF
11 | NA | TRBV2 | ASSDSPSQPQH
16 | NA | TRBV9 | ASSVSRSSDSGTDTQY
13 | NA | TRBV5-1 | ASSLGSSAQETQY
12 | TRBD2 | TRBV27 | ASSTSRGRDEQY
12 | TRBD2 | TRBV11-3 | ASTLTTSAETQY
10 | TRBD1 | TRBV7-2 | ASSSDRVGYT
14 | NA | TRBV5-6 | ASSFWGRRTNEKLF